Shown below are 31 T cell receptor beta chains from a single sample sequenced in a study of T cells in women clearing cervical HPV infection. Data came from immunoSEQ multiplex PCR; TCRdb stores just in-frame clones and leaves some out. The specimen's table records fewer than 35,000 clones. The sequenced sample was blood buffy coat. All receptors come from a woman aged 18 to 69 with a cervical HPV16 infection that either progressed to CIN3+ or cleared (not recorded which).

Details on this clone: One end of the junction varies from germline; a read error may be responsible. The read ends 3 residues shy of where the CDR3 ends; the end is completed using the germline J gene. The chain is built from TRBV7-8 and TRBJ1-3; the D is unclear. CDR1 is SGHVS and CDR2 is FQNEAQ in the germline V gene. CDR3 length: 15 amino acids. Incomplete CDR3 DNA: TGTGCCAGCAGCTTACAGGTTCACTCTGGAAACACA. This translates into CASSLQVHSGNT. The CDR3 in full is CASSLQVHSGNTIYF.

As for this clone: The DNA ends 3 residues before the CDR3 does, and the rest of the CDR3 is filled in from the germline J gene. This sequence joins TRBV14 and TRBJ1-6; TRBD1 aligns across 9 bases. The V gene's germline CDR1 is SGHDN and CDR2 FVKESK. The CDR3 totals 17 residues. After removal of 6 bases from V and 6 bases from J, the junction contained 12 bases not matched to a gene. CDR3 region: CASSQFGTGFFNSPLHF. The CDR3 DNA, read in part, is TGTGCCAGCAGTCAATTTGGGACAGGGTTTTTTAATTCACCC.

Concerning this clone: Compared with germline, one end of the junction differs, possibly owing to a read error. The CDR3 end is not reached by the read, which stops 3 residues before it; the germline J gene fills it in. The sample contains more than one DNA sequence encoding this CDR3. V and J are TRBV7-9 and TRBJ1-1; no reliable D call. Germline V CDR1 and CDR2: SEHNR, FQNEAQ (reference sequence). CDR3 length: 12 amino acids. The sequenced part of the CDR3 DNA is TGTGCCAGCAGCCCTTTGTTTACTGAG. This sequence encodes CASSPLFTE. The entire CDR3 protein reads CASSPLFTEAFF.

A remark on this clone: The read ends 3 residues early relative to the CDR3; the germline J gene fills the gap. The V gene is TRBV7-8, the J gene TRBJ1-4, with D hard to call. Germline V gives CDR1 SGHVS, CDR2 FQNEAQ. The CDR3 sequence is 18 residues long. V dropped 6 bases and J dropped 3 bases, with 23 bases sitting between them. CDR3 amino acids: CASSAGMLALSANEKLFF. CDR3 bases read: TGTGCCAGCAGTGCGGGGATGCTGGCCCTCTCTGCTAATGAAAAA.

Comments on this clone: From the germline J gene comes the end of the CDR3, since the read stops 3 residues before it. The chain recombines TRBV19 with TRBJ1-1; 8 nucleotides line up with TRBD1. The CDR3 extends over 17 amino acids. CDR1 LNHDA and CDR2 SQIVND come from the germline V gene (reference sequence). Unmatched junction bases numbered 15, after V lost 5 bases and J lost 4 bases. CDR3 region: CASSPSRFRGPGTEAFF. The CDR3 DNA, read in part, is TGTGCCAGTAGTCCCTCTCGTTTCAGGGGGCCGGGCACTGAA.

About this clone itself: The CDR3 extends 3 residues past the end of the read, so its final part is completed from the germline J gene. The chain carries TRBV7-9 and TRBJ1-2, with a tentative D call TRBD1 (5 bases). V lost 4 bases, J lost 3 bases, and 9 bases lay in between. CDR3 length equals 13 residues. CDR1 and CDR2 (germline): SEHNR, FQNEAQ (reference sequence). The chain's CDR3 is CASSSGSHYGYTF. The part of the CDR3 DNA that was read is TGTGCCAGCAGCTCAGGGTCCCACTATGGC.

On this clone itself: The missing CDR3 end, 3 residues past where the read stops, is filled in from the germline J gene. This same CDR3 is encoded by further DNA sequences in the sample. The V and J genes are TRBV7-8 and TRBJ1-2, with 9 bases fitting TRBD1. The length of the CDR3 is 14 residues. The germline V gene has CDR1 SGHVS and CDR2 FQNEAQ. The V segment lost 5 bases and the J segment 7 bases; nucleotides outside the gene matches: 8. CDR3 DNA, as far as it was read: TGTGCCAGCAGCGCCACCGGGACAGGGTTTGGC. It yields the protein CASSATGTGFG. Given in full, the CDR3 is CASSATGTGFGYTF.

A word on this clone: The read terminates 3 residues ahead of where the CDR3 ends, so the germline J gene completes it. The gene calls are TRBV2 and TRBJ1-1, with D possibly matching TRBD1 (5 bases). With 4 bases removed from V and 5 bases from J, the gap between germline ends came to 17 bases. The CDR3 consists of 15 residues. Germline V gene data show CDR1 as SNHLY and CDR2 as FYNNEI. The CDR3 protein is CASSGPAVGGTEAFF. CDR3 DNA, as far as it was read: TGTGCCAGCAGTGGACCTGCGGTGGGGGGAACTGAA.

A word on this clone: Read sequence stops 3 residues before the CDR3 end, and the germline J gene provides the missing end. The chain carries TRBV7-6 and TRBJ1-1; D might be TRBD1 (5 bases). CDR1 and CDR2 (germline): SGHVS, FNYEAQ. The CDR3 spans 18 residues. CDR3 amino acids: CASSRGLMGGEYQETAFF. Incomplete CDR3 DNA: TGTGCCAGCAGCCGCGGATTAATGGGGGGGGAATACCAAGAGACA. The full variable domain, rest sourced from reference TRBV7-6 and TRBJ1-1, is GAGVSQSPRYKVTKRGQDVALRCDPISGHVSLYWYRQALGQGPEFLTYFNYEAQQDKSGLPNDRFSAERPEGSISTLTIQRTEQRDSAMYRCASSRGLMGGEYQETAFFGQGTRLTVV.

Turning to this clone: The read terminates 3 residues before the CDR3 end, so the remaining end is supplied by the germline J gene. The chain uses TRBV5-1 and TRBJ2-1; 9 bases map to TRBD2. J gave up 5 bases and V 3 bases, and 6 bases lay outside the gene matches. CDR3 size: 15 residues. Looked up from germline, CDR1 is SGHRS and CDR2 is YFSETQ. Here the CDR3 reads CASSSSGGRNNEQFF. The sequenced CDR3 bases are TGCGCCAGCAGCTCCAGCGGGGGGAGGAACAATGAG.

With respect to this clone: The read terminates 3 residues ahead of where the CDR3 ends, so the germline J gene completes it. The chain uses TRBV6-1 and TRBJ1-2, with 9 bases lining up with TRBD1. Germline values: CDR1 MNHNS, CDR2 SASEGT. CDR3 length: 14 amino acids. The CDR3 region is CASSEDRGNQPYTF. The DNA read from the CDR3 is TGTGCCAGCAGTGAGGACAGGGGCAATCAGCCC.

CDR3 bases read: TGTGCCAGCAGTGGGACAGGGACAGGGAAAAAACTCAATGAG. As protein: CASSGTGTGKKLNE. The full CDR3 reads CASSGTGTGKKLNEQFF. The J gene is TRBJ2-1, the V gene TRBV2; TRBD1 agrees at 9 bases. The CDR3 end lies 3 residues beyond the end of the read and is filled in from the germline J gene. With 4 bases clipped from V and 6 bases from J, the junction kept 13 bases outside the gene matches. CDR1 SNHLY and CDR2 FYNNEI come from the germline V gene. The CDR3 extends over 17 amino acids. The entire variable domain, with the rest obtained from reference TRBV2 and TRBJ2-1, is as follows: EPEVTQTPSHQVTQMGQEVILRCVPISNHLYFYWYRQILGQKVEFLVSFYNNEISEKSEIFDDQFSVERPDGSNFTLKIRSTKLEDSAMYFCASSGTGTGKKLNEQFFGPGTRLTVL.

Notes on this clone: The CDR3 end lies 3 residues beyond the end of the read and is filled in from the germline J gene. The V call is TRBV20-1, the J call TRBJ1-2; D uncertain. Germline V CDR1 and CDR2: DFQATT, SNEGSKA (reference sequence). This CDR3 has 12 amino acids. Between the trimmed V and J ends, which lost 3 bases and 5 bases, there was a span of 10 bases. The CDR3 is CSASSAPYGYTF. CDR3 DNA (partial): TGCAGTGCTAGTAGTGCGCCTTATGGC.

Remarks on this clone: Read coverage stops 3 residues before the CDR3 terminus; the germline J gene supplies the remainder. V is TRBV28 and J is TRBJ1-2, with D hard to call. Per germline, CDR1 MDHEN and CDR2 SYDVKM. The CDR3 length is 11 residues. CDR3 region: CASSLNRGYTF. Partial CDR3 DNA: TGTGCCAGCAGCCTTAATCGGGGC.

Worth noting for this clone: The CDR3 end is not reached by the read, which stops 3 residues before it; the germline J gene fills it in. J is TRBJ1-5 and V is TRBV6-1; D unclear. V lost 2 bases, J lost 4 bases, and 6 bases lay in between. Germline values: CDR1 MNHNS, CDR2 SASEGT. This CDR3 is 13 amino acids long. CDR3 DNA (partial): TGTGCCAGCAGTGAACAGGAGAATCAGCCC. Translation: CASSEQENQP. The entire CDR3 reads CASSEQENQPQHF.

Remarks on this clone: Coverage ceases 3 residues before the CDR3 finishes, and the germline J gene fills in the end. The chain carries TRBV4-2 and TRBJ2-7; 10 bases are shared with TRBD1. Germline lookup yields CDR1 LGHNA and CDR2 YNFKEQ. The CDR3 covers 16 residues. After removal of 0 bases from V and 3 bases from J, the junction contained 5 bases not matched to a gene. Here the CDR3 reads CASSQDYGTGVYEQYF. CDR3 DNA, as far as it was read: TGTGCCAGCAGCCAAGATTATGGGACAGGGGTCTACGAG.

About this clone itself: Coverage ceases 3 residues before the CDR3 finishes, and the germline J gene fills in the end. J is TRBJ1-2 and V is TRBV7-3; D remains unclear. The CDR3 runs to 12 residues. In germline, CDR1 is SGHTA, CDR2 FQGTGA. The DNA read from the CDR3 is TGTGCCAGCAGCGGCAGCACAGATACC. This gives the protein CASSGSTDT. The full CDR3 is CASSGSTDTYTF.

Regarding this clone: The observed sequence ends 3 residues before the CDR3 terminus, with the missing tail filled in from the germline J gene. The V and J genes are TRBV19 and TRBJ2-2; 7 positions agree with TRBD1. The CDR3 is made up of 15 amino acids. V was pared by 4 bases and J by 6 bases, with 8 bases of the junction left unmatched. The germline gives CDR1 LNHDA, CDR2 SQIVND (reference sequence). The DNA read from the CDR3 is TGTGCCAGTAGTAAGGGACAGAAATTGCCCGGGGAG. Translated, it gives CASSKGQKLPGE. The CDR3 as a whole reads CASSKGQKLPGELFF.

Note on this clone: The CDR3 goes on 3 residues after the read ends, and that part is filled in from the germline J gene. J is TRBJ2-6 and V is TRBV20-1; possible D gene TRBD2, 7 bases. Germline loops: CDR1 DFQATT, CDR2 SNEGSKA (reference sequence). The CDR3 loop spans 16 amino acids. V was cut by 1 base and J by 4 bases, with 14 bases left in between. CDR3 residues: CSARVKGGAGANVLTF. Partial CDR3 DNA: TGCAGTGCTAGAGTCAAGGGGGGGGCAGGGGCCAACGTC.

Comment on this clone: The observed sequence ends 3 residues before the CDR3 terminus, with the missing tail filled in from the germline J gene. The chain couples TRBV5-1 to TRBJ1-2; 8 nucleotides agree with TRBD1. Germline CDR1 SGHRS, CDR2 YFSETQ. The J segment lost 3 bases and the V segment lost 3 bases, leaving 4 bases of the junction unmatched. There are 14 residues in the CDR3. Incomplete CDR3 DNA: TGCGCCAGCAGCTCGCTACAGGGGGACTATGGC. Protein sequence: CASSSLQGDYG. The entire CDR3 protein is CASSSLQGDYGYTF.

About this clone itself: The read finishes 3 residues shy of the CDR3 end, and the germline J gene is used to complete it. V and J are TRBV19 and TRBJ1-4; 7 bases line up with TRBD1. The germline gives CDR1 LNHDA, CDR2 SQIVND (reference sequence). The CDR3 spans 15 residues. The CDR3 reads CASSTTATGKSPLFF. CDR3 bases read: TGTGCCAGTAGTACGACCGCGACAGGGAAATCACCA. Supplemented by reference TRBV19 and TRBJ1-4, the full variable domain reads DGGITQSPKYLFRKEGQNVTLSCEQNLNHDAMYWYRQDPGQGLRLIYYSQIVNDFQKGDIAEGYSVSREKKESFPLTVTSAQKNPTAFYLCASSTTATGKSPLFFGSGTQLSVL.

With respect to this clone: The read ends 3 residues early relative to the CDR3; the germline J gene fills the gap. The chain has TRBV7-8 and TRBJ1-2, with 10 positions matching TRBD1. Germline V gives CDR1 SGHVS, CDR2 FQNEAQ. J lost 7 bases, V lost 5 bases, and 4 bases had no gene match. CDR3 length: 13 residues. The CDR3 spells CASSADRGIGYTF. CDR3 bases read: TGTGCCAGCAGCGCGGACAGGGGGATTGGC.

Turning to this clone: The read halts 3 residues ahead of the CDR3 end, with the missing end drawn from the germline J gene. The rearrangement joins TRBV5-1 to TRBJ1-4; D might be TRBD1 (5 bases). Germline CDR1 is SGHRS and CDR2 is YFSETQ. The CDR3 contains 14 residues. The CDR3 loop reads CASSPDPGANVLFF. CDR3 DNA (partial): TGCGCCAGCAGCCCGGACCCTGGGGCCAACGTA.

Concerning this clone itself: The CDR3 end lies 3 residues beyond the end of the read and is filled in from the germline J gene. The gene calls are TRBV5-1 and TRBJ1-2, with D possibly TRBD1 on 5 matching bases. The germline gives CDR1 SGHRS, CDR2 YFSETQ. The CDR3 covers 16 residues. V was shortened by 0 bases and J by 5 bases, with 17 bases between the two germline ends. The sequenced part of the CDR3 DNA is TGCGCCAGCAGCTTGGACCTCTCAGGGTCAGGTTATGGC. Translating it yields CASSLDLSGSGYG. The whole CDR3 protein is CASSLDLSGSGYGYTF.

Concerning this clone: With the read ending 3 residues before the CDR3 end, the germline J gene is used to fill in that end. This rearrangement joins TRBV20-1 to TRBJ2-1, with TRBD2 identical over 11 bases. From germline, CDR1 is DFQATT and CDR2 SNEGSKA (reference sequence). The CDR3 loop spans 16 amino acids. V lost 5 bases, J lost 3 bases, and 9 bases stayed unmatched. The sequenced part of the CDR3 DNA is TGCAGTGCTTGCCTAGCGGGGGGTCAATTCTACAATGAG. Translating it yields CSACLAGGQFYNE. The complete CDR3 sequence is CSACLAGGQFYNEQFF.

The CDR3: CASKGQGAIGEKLFF. The sequenced part of the CDR3 DNA is TGTGCCAGCAAGGGACAGGGGGCGATTGGTGAAAAA. The rearrangement links TRBV2 to TRBJ1-4, with 12 positions matching TRBD1. With the read ending 3 residues before the CDR3 end, the germline J gene is used to fill in that end. Germline V gene lookup returns CDR1 SNHLY and CDR2 FYNNEI. V dropped 7 bases and J dropped 7; count of bases not matched to a gene: 7. The CDR3 has 15 residues.

CDR3 sequence: CAISESTGGLSSPAFF. The sequenced CDR3 bases are TGTGCCATCAGTGAGTCTACAGGGGGCCTAAGCTCTCCG. J is TRBJ1-1 and V is TRBV10-3, with TRBD1 matching 9 bases. The read ends 3 residues early relative to the CDR3; the germline J gene fills the gap. The CDR3 extends over 16 amino acids. The germline V gene has CDR1 ENHRY and CDR2 SYGVKD.

Concerning this clone itself: The read gets to within 3 residues of the CDR3 end, and the germline J gene fills in the rest. The chain carries TRBV19 and TRBJ2-5; 15 positions agree with TRBD2. CDR1 and CDR2 (germline): LNHDA, SQIVND (reference sequence). This CDR3 has 18 amino acids. V dropped 5 bases and J dropped 4; count of bases not matched to a gene: 11. The part of the CDR3 DNA that was read is TGTGCCAGTAGTCCCACCCGGACTAGCGGGGGGGCAGGAGAGACC. This gives the protein CASSPTRTSGGAGET. The CDR3 as a whole reads CASSPTRTSGGAGETQYF.

Note on this clone: Sequencing ends 3 residues short of the CDR3 end; the germline J gene provides the rest. V is TRBV18 and J is TRBJ2-5; TRBD2 might be the D (6 bases). The CDR3 totals 20 residues. CDR1 is KGHSH, CDR2 LQKENI, per germline. V lost 1 base and J 4 bases, leaving 28 bases between the germline ends. The chain's CDR3 is CASSPLDPAGRDQGRETQYF. CDR3 DNA, as far as it was read: TGTGCCAGCTCACCACTTGACCCGGCGGGGCGGGACCAGGGACGAGAGACC.

With regard to this clone: From the germline J gene comes the end of the CDR3, since the read stops 3 residues before it. The gene calls are TRBV24-1 and TRBJ2-1; 8 positions agree with TRBD1. CDR3 size: 17 residues. J gave up 4 bases and V 4 bases, and 11 bases lay outside the gene matches. Germline V gene sequence: CDR1 KGHDR, CDR2 SFDVKD. Incomplete CDR3 DNA: TGTGCCACCAGTGAGCTCGGACAGGGCTGGGGATACAATGAG. This translates into CATSELGQGWGYNE. The whole CDR3 protein reads CATSELGQGWGYNEQFF.

The CDR3: CAWSHQGPETQYF. The sequenced CDR3 bases are TGTGCCTGGAGTCACCAGGGGCCGGAGACG. The chain couples TRBV30 to TRBJ2-3, with a possible D match to TRBD1 (6 bases). The CDR3 is cut off 3 residues early in the read; its end comes from the germline J gene. The V gene's germline CDR1 is GTSNPN and CDR2 SVGIG (reference sequence). The CDR3 consists of 13 residues.